This T cell receptor beta chain was retrieved from a study of cytomegalovirus exposure and HLA in healthy donors. In the PCR, 60 Vbeta and 13 Jbeta primers were used. Sequencing used immunoSEQ multiplex PCR; TCRdb keeps in-frame clones, though not all of them. The table lists approximately 190,000 clones. The V gene lost 0 bases and the J gene lost 2 bases, with 12 bases spanning the gap. Germline CDR1 and CDR2: SGHRS and YFSETQ. There are 16 residues in the CDR3. The sample consisted of PBMCs. The chain couples TRBV5-1 to TRBJ1-5; no firm D call. This TCR was sampled from a man in his thirties or forties in good health and CMV-seronegative. CDR3 region: CASSLEAGVGNQPQHF. CDR3 in DNA: TGCGCCAGCAGCTTGGAGGCAGGCGTGGGCAATCAGCCCCAGCATTTT.